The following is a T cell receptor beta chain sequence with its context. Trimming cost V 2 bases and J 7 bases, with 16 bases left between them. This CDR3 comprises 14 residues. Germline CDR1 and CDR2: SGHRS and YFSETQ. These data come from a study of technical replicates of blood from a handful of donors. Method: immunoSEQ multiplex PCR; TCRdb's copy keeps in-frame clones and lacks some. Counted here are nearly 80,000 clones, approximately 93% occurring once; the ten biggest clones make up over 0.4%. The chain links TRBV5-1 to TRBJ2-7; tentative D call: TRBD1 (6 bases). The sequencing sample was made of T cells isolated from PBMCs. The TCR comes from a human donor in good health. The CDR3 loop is CASSFTTGPREQYF. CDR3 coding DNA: TGCGCCAGCAGCTTCACAACAGGGCCCCGGGAGCAGTACTTC.